This T cell receptor (beta chain) came from a study of OX40 agonist ivuxolimab in advanced cancers. In the study overall: The costimulatory receptor OX40 (CD134) was targeted by ivuxolimab, a fully human IgG2 agonistic monoclonal antibody. Intravenous ivuxolimab was administered to patients every 2 weeks at six dose levels: 0.01, 0.1, 0.3, 1.5, 3 and 10 mg/kg. Partial responses occurred in three dose-escalation patients: two with cutaneous melanoma and one with hepatocellular carcinoma. The point of sequencing TCRbeta in the periphery was to test whether ivuxolimab changed TCR sequence diversity and drove clonal T-cell expansion. Patients were allowed to have had prior anti-PD-1, anti-PD-L1 or anti-CTLA-4 therapy, and approximately 40% of the dose-escalation patients had previously received checkpoint inhibitors. Among the 50 to 55 dose-escalation patients, about 20 had hepatocellular carcinoma, approximately 15 melanoma, 9 renal cell carcinoma and 9 head and neck cancer. The paper covers the monotherapy dose-escalation part of the phase I ivuxolimab trial, which included N ≈ 50 patients. In the dose-escalation cohort, more than 75% of patients were male, and the mean age was roughly 60 years, with a range of roughly 20 to 80. Here is what the overall study found, with its caveats: In the 0.1-3.0 mg/kg groups, partial responders had among the lowest normalized peripheral clonal expansion, particularly in CD8+ T cells. Antigen specificity was not determined for the clonally expanded peripheral T cells. Low levels of normalized T-cell clonal expansion were also seen in some nonresponding patients. At doses from 0.1 to 3.0 mg/kg, clonal expansion was seen in both CD4+ and CD8+ blood T cells between baseline and week 6. After ivuxolimab, more expanded clones were found on average in CD8+ T cells than in CD4+ T cells.

In regard to this clone: The antigen it binds to is not known. No much larger clone exists at a distance of one base, and base qualities are not known.

Its CDR3 holds 14 amino acids, cysteine through phenylalanine. Only the CDR3 DNA is retained, 42 bases long and in frame from the first base. Trimming takes 6 bases off V and 4 bases off J; junction bases not matched to a gene: 4. As encoded in the germline V gene, CDR1 is SNHLY while CDR2 is FYNNEI. For sequencing of the TCRbeta CDR3 region, genomic DNA was extracted from the sorted cells. TCRbeta CDR3 regions were sequenced using the immunoSEQ Assay. Entries here come from immuneACCESS through TCRdb and include only in-frame sequences with V and J called. Some clones fail to appear in such tables; in the studies checked, an unresolved V gene covers under half of the shortfall, and the cause of the remainder is unknown. In all, the sample holds tens of thousands of clones, and about 80% of those were seen once. The ten largest clones take up 1.8% of the sample. The trial excluded patients who had a history of autoimmune disease or were on systemic immunosuppression. In every dose cohort, peripheral blood was drawn for TCR sequencing at baseline, cycle 4 day 1, and cycle 7 day 1. Samples came from an open-label, multicenter, first-in-human phase I dose-escalation trial of ivuxolimab. Adults with locally advanced or metastatic head and neck squamous cell, hepatocellular, melanoma or renal cell carcinoma were enrolled in the trial. Before TCR sequencing, CD4+ T cells and CD8+ T cells from peripheral blood were sorted into separate populations.

The chain is assembled from TRBV2 and TRBJ2-1, with 9 middle bases fitting TRBD2. This material consisted of CD4+ or CD8+ T cells sorted from blood, taken in a trial of the OX40 agonist ivuxolimab. The receptor was derived from an adult with an advanced solid tumor such as melanoma, head and neck, liver or kidney cancer. The DNA is as follows: TGTGCCAGCAGGCCGGGACTAGCTTACAATGAGCAGTTCTTC. This sequence encodes CASRPGLAYNEQFF.